This T cell receptor (beta chain) was retrieved from a study of blood T cells in healthy people across ages. This clonotype was seen a few times. The CDR3 has 14 residues. The V end was cut by 4 bases, the J end by 2 bases, with 15 bases between. CDR1 DFQATT and CDR2 SNEGSKA come from the germline V gene (reference sequence). PCR was performed a second time for about 6 to 12 cycles using a sample-barcoded 5' primer and a J-beta primer mix. Using its own MiXCR run on the 5' RACE reads, TCRdb lists one record per CDR3 protein. The table includes about 900,000 distinct CDR3 sequences, around 68% detected once.

The material sequenced was blood. V gene TRBV20-1 combines with J gene TRBJ2-7; D is undetermined. The receptor was derived from a man aged 25-45 years in good health. The CDR3 DNA follows: TGCAGTGCTATGCCCGGGCAGGTTCCCTACGAGCAGTACTTC. Residues: CSAMPGQVPYEQYF.